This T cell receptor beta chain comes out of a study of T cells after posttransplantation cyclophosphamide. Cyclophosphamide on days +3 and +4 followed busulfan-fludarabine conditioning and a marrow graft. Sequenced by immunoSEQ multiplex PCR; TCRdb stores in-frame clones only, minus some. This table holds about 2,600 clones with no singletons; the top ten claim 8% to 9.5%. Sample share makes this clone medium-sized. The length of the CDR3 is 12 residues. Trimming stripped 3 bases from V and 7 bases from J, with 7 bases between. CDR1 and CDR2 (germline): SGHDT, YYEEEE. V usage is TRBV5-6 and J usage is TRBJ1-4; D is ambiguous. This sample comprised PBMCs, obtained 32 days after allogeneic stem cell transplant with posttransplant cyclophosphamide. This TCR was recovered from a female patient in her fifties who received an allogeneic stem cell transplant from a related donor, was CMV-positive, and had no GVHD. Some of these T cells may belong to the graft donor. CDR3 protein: CASSSPLEKLFF. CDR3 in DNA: TGTGCCAGCAGCTCCCCTCTTGAAAAACTGTTTTTT.